These 4 T cell receptor beta chains were sequenced from one sample in a study of blood T cell repertoires in COVID-19 (dated by TCRdb to the early 2020s). The library was built by means of the immunoSEQ multiplex PCR assay. The table was pulled from immuneACCESS by TCRdb, which kept in-frame rearrangements only. Such tables lose some clones; where checked, under half of the loss comes from unresolved V genes, and the rest has no known cause. The sample table lists some 290,000 clones, 88% of them with a count of one. Approximately 11% of the sample is held by the ten biggest clonotypes. Sequencing was carried out using peripheral blood. The receptors stem from a woman aged 25 to 39 with COVID-19, enrolled during active disease.

The chain joins TRBV19 to TRBJ1-5; 10 nucleotides align to TRBD1. Germline values: CDR1 LNHDA, CDR2 SQIVND (reference sequence). With V trimmed by 7 bases and J by 0 bases, 12 bases remained unmatched. The CDR3 spans 18 residues. CDR3 bases: TGTGCCAGTAAATCCTCCCGACAGGGGGCGTTTAGCAATCAGCCCCAGCATTTT. It translates to CASKSSRQGAFSNQPQHF.

This chain uses TRBV27 with TRBJ2-1; the D gene is possibly TRBD2 (6 bases). CDR3 length: 18 amino acids. Germline-derived CDR1 and CDR2 are MNHEY and SMNVEV (reference sequence). Trimming cost V 6 bases and J 0 bases, with 21 bases left between them. CDR3 nucleotides: TGTGCCAGCAGGCACACACAACCGGGACTTAGCTCCTACAATGAGCAGTTCTTC. Protein product: CASRHTQPGLSSYNEQFF.

This rearrangement joins TRBV19 to TRBJ2-7, with D possibly being TRBD2 (5 bases). Germline-derived CDR1 and CDR2 are LNHDA and SQIVND (reference sequence). The V and J ends lost 3 bases and 2 bases respectively, with 11 bases between them. This CDR3 region has 14 residues. This CDR3 is CASSISGSTYEQYF. The CDR3 nucleotides are TGTGCCAGTAGTATCTCGGGGTCTACCTACGAGCAGTACTTC.

V and J are TRBV19 and TRBJ1-2, with 7 bases aligning to TRBD1. CDR1 is LNHDA, CDR2 SQIVND, per germline (reference sequence). Trimming took 4 bases from V and 5 from J; bases not matched to a gene: 10. This CDR3 is built from 15 residues. The CDR3: CASSTHRGFEYGYTF. The CDR3 DNA follows: TGTGCCAGTAGTACCCACAGGGGATTCGAGTATGGCTACACCTTC.